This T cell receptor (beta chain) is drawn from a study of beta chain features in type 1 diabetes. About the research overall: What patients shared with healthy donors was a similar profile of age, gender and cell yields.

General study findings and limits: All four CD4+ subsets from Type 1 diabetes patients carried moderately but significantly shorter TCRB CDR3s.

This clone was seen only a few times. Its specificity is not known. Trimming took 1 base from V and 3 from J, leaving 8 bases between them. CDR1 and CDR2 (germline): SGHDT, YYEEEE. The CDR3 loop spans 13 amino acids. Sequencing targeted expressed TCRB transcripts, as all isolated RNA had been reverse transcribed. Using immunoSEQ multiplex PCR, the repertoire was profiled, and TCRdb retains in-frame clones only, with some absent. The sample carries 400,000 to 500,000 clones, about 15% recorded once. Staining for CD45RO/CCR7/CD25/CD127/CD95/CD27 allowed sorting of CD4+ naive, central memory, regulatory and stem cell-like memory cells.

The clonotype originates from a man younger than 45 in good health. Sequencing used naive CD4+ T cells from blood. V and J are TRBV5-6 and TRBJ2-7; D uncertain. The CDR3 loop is CASSLNSLYEQYV. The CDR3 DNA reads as TGTGCCAGCAGCTTGAACAGCCTCTACGAGCAGTACGTC.